The source of this T cell receptor (beta chain) is a study of cytomegalovirus exposure and HLA in healthy donors (dated by TCRdb to 2015 to 2018). A note on the overall study: According to an earlier analysis of around 600 of the donors, roughly 180 million T cells yielded roughly 110 million unique TCR beta sequences and less than 300 Gb of sequence data. Roughly 5 DR-DQ haplotypes were handled as single units for association and clustering because linkage in the cohort was strong. Class I and class II HLA loci were covered by the typing at four-digit resolution. The study used immunosequencing to profile the T cell repertoires of several hundred subjects and linked those repertoires to cytomegalovirus serostatus. Rather than drawing on any new phenotypic data, the later analysis identified candidate immune exposures from TCR beta sequences and the way those sequences occurred across donors. A later genetic analysis took genome-wide SNP genotypes for about three fifths of the 666 donors and used that subset as a discovery cohort. An earlier analysis of some 500 of the donors applied high-throughput TCR beta sequencing to assess whether each TCR beta V gene segment acted as functional or pseudogenic. In a later analysis, previously published TCR beta repertoires from about 670 donors were re-analyzed and high-resolution HLA genotyping was added so that TCR occurrence patterns could be studied. An early release covering just under 650 HLA-typed donors comprised roughly 300 gigabases of sequencing data and 85 million to 100 million unique TCR sequences. Among the approximately 420 genotyped donors, 75% to 90% belonged to the genetic ancestry cluster associated with self-reported Caucasian donors. To predict cytomegalovirus infection status, the study brought together high-throughput TCR immunosequencing, statistical association of individual TCRs with disease status, and machine learning. Alongside the repertoire data, information on donor age, sex, ethnicity and CMV serostatus was compiled. Among some 410 genotyped donors of the cohort, an average of around 240,000 unique TCR beta nucleotide sequences were sequenced per donor, about a sixth of them non-productive. A separate validation cohort of 100 to 150 different subjects was used in addition to the approximately 610-subject first cohort. The number of typed donors differed by locus: 629-630 for A, B, C, DRB1 and DQB1; some 540 for DQA1; about 600 for DPA1; and around 490 for DPB1. All discovery cohort repertoires had been generated using a single sequencing platform. The study aimed to test whether signatures of past pathogen exposure could be identified by cataloging public T cell receptors. General conclusions and limits of the study: Correlated functional status among segregating V segments might be attributable to linkage disequilibrium, but an unknown experimental factor could not be ruled out. An association between a missense DCLRE1C variant and V-gene and J-gene trimming of TCR beta chains was found in a later genetic analysis and replicated in an independent cohort. Across donors, most TCR sequences were observed very rarely, whereas some public TCRs were present in many individuals. According to a later analysis, most CMV-associated TCR beta chains appeared to be HLA-restricted, and the HLA associations seemed to be driven largely by CMV exposure. The classifier was reported to diagnose cytomegalovirus status with high specificity and sensitivity in both the original and validation cohorts. According to a later analysis, parvovirus B19, influenza, CMV and Epstein-Barr virus appeared linked to several top co-occurrence clusters. Specific HLA alleles were associated with 15,000 to 20,000 TCR beta sequences at a false discovery rate of 0.05 in a later analysis. Roughly uniform sequencing depth across donors was assumed in presence/absence analyses, although this assumption may not hold. A cluster of highly shared sequence variants was judged likely to represent a technical artifact of the sequencing pipeline. Only TCR beta chains were sequenced in this cohort, and the absence of alpha or paired-chain data limited detectable features. Immune exposure information for the cohort was limited to CMV serostatus. In a later analysis, the rate of TCR association differed among HLA loci, with DRB1 alleles having the most associated TCRs and HLA-C alleles having the fewest. A further reported finding was that TCR beta sequences accurately predicted the HLA-A and HLA-B alleles for most subjects in the first cohort. In a later analysis, HLA-associated TCR beta chains were found to be more clonally expanded and to have lower generation probabilities than equally common non-associated chains. The authors suggested that the approach could potentially be generalized to other disease states and immunological phenotypes. An earlier analysis of around 600 of the donors showed that most TCR beta V segments appeared in productive rearrangements either about 87% or about 30% of the time, which broadly matched IMGT annotations. The study gave a list of about 160 TCR beta chains associated with cytomegalovirus. In a later genetic analysis, fewer N-insertions in productive TCRs were reported among donors in an Asian-associated ancestry cluster than the approximately 710-donor mean. Three of the identified cytomegalovirus-associated TCR beta chains were confirmed in vitro to be specific for cytomegalovirus antigens. The 87-base-pair reads could not distinguish some IMGT-functional V segments, including TRBV6-2 and TRBV6-3, so those segments were excluded. Strong co-occurrence of HLA alleles, especially DR and DQ, made assigning TCR associations to individual alleles difficult. Over 15 rarely observed V segments, including chromosome 9 orphons, were excluded from the earlier analysis of about 610 of the donors because counts were too low. Because HLA typing was unavailable for some donors at each locus, only the typed subset was used in association tests.

Turning to this clone: The antigen it recognizes is unknown. Base-call qualities are not available, and no considerably larger clone is one nucleotide away.

The cohort comprised some 680 healthy bone marrow donors. At the time of sampling, every cohort member was nominally healthy, though immune exposures that went unrecorded were likely present. CMV serostatus was positive for 289 and negative for about half of the roughly 700 cohort members, and was not recorded for this donor. Every donor gave a peripheral blood sample, and the peripheral blood mononuclear cells from that sample were used for TCR beta sequencing. Genomic DNA was extracted from the blood cell samples with the Qiagen DNeasy Blood Extraction Kit. Receptor amplification or capture employed the immunoSEQ multiplex PCR assay. For the multiplex PCR, a mixture combining 60 forward primers for TCR Vbeta segments and 13 reverse primers for TCR Jbeta segments was used. The CDR3 region of rearranged TCR beta genes was amplified from genomic DNA by a multiplex PCR assay. On the Illumina HiSeq System, the amplified TCR beta libraries were sequenced as 87-base-pair reads. The original methods were these. A later analysis tallied around 80 million unique TCR beta chains across the 650 to 750 repertoires, and around 10 million of those chains were shared by two or more donors. To remove PCR and sequencing errors, raw reads were error-corrected and collapsed into unique sequences using a nearest-neighbor algorithm that merged closely related sequences. Alignment of CDR3 sequences to IMGT reference sequences was used to assign V, D and J gene segments. For a sequence to be retained, at least a six-nucleotide match to both a V gene segment and a J gene segment was required. A rearrangement counted as productive if the CDR3 had no stop codons and remained in frame with V and J, and every other rearrangement counted as non-productive. Following IMGT convention, CDR3 was defined as the stretch from the second conserved V-encoded cysteine up to the conserved J-encoded phenylalanine. The earlier analysis of 587 of the donors excluded any sequence lacking an unambiguous match to a single V gene segment. In an earlier analysis of about 590 of the donors, a V segment was called functional when productive rearrangements were above 56.7%, and segregating when the standard deviation between donors exceeded 5%. A statistical classification framework was built for diagnosing cytomegalovirus status from the catalog of TCR beta chain sequences. A later analysis assigned V and J genes by comparing TCR nucleotide sequences with IMGT/GENE-DB human TR gene sequences. Using the TCRdist pipeline, a later analysis assigned CDR3 sequences along with most-parsimonious VDJ recombination scenarios. In a later analysis, each TCR beta chain was defined by its CDR3 amino acid sequence together with its V-gene family, and reads lacking a unique V-gene family were excluded. As a way to deal with suspected cross-contamination and a sequencing artifact, a later analysis dropped 450 to 600 nucleotide sequences that were highly shared and had low generation probability. In a later analysis, a clonal expansion index for each public chain was calculated from normalized within-repertoire ranks of inferred template counts. In a later analysis, generation probabilities were computed using a VDJ recombination model fitted to out-of-frame rearrangements, and the results were checked against IGoR. In a later analysis, TCR-TCR, TCR-HLA and TCR-CMV co-occurrence was scored with hypergeometric tests, and a repertoire-size bias correction was applied to TCR pairs. False discovery rates were estimated in a later analysis by permuting HLA or CMV assignments 20 times. A later analysis grouped co-occurring TCRs with DBSCAN, adding TCRdist sequence similarity when clustering within HLA-allele-positive subsets. Repertoires with fewer than 30,000 or more than 120,000 public chains, plus five repertoires with anomalous nucleotide sharing, were excluded from co-occurrence clustering. What TCRdb holds here is the immuneACCESS table cut down to in-frame rearrangements. Part of the clones is not present; checked against another copy, under half of the missing clones reflect an unresolved V gene, and the others are unexplained. The V and J calls and the clone size are those of that table, but D and trimming were determined from the DNA. The sample table lists roughly 72,000 clones, 70% to 85% of them with a count of one. Approximately 10% of the sample rests with the top ten.

The junction shows trimming of 0 bases on V and 8 bases on J, and the gene matches do not reach 7 bases of it. The CDR3 measures 15 amino acids from cysteine to phenylalanine. The sequence is cut down to CDR3 DNA, 45 bases in frame from base 1. CDR1 and CDR2, per the germline V gene (reference sequence), are SGHNT and YYREEE. The clonotype comes from a human donor in good health. The source material was PBMCs. The chain is made from TRBV5-4 and TRBJ1-4; TRBD1 lines up with 7 middle nucleotides. The DNA reads TGTGCCAGCAGCTTGGACAGGGGCCAGAGGGAAAAACTGTTTTTT. Its amino acids are CASSLDRGQREKLFF. Reference TRBV5-4 and TRBJ1-4 proteins supply the regions before and after the CDR3; the full variable domain is: ETGVTQSPTHLIKTRGQQVTLRCSSQSGHNTVSWYQQALGQGPQFIFQYYREEENGRGNFPPRFSGLQFPNYSSELNVNALELDDSALYLCASSLDRGQREKLFFGSGTQLSVL.